This T cell receptor (beta chain) was recorded in a study of T cell repertoires in cytomegalovirus infection. Background on the study: CMV infection together with matching HLA type was indicated by public TCR beta signatures.

General study results and limits: Accumulated public TCR beta family frequency recognized individuals carrying CMV together with the relevant HLA.

Germline-derived CDR1 and CDR2 are SGHTA and FQGNSA. The CDR3 consists of 19 residues. The V gene end was trimmed by 1 base and the J gene end by 0 bases; junction bases not matched to a gene: 10. Concerning this clonotype: Its antigen is not known.

TCRdb re-derived calls from the reads in MiXCR, one entry per CDR3 protein. The repertoire has more than 350,000 distinct CDR3 sequences, under 40% of them found once; the top ten carry roughly an eighth. This clonotype was obtained from a human donor in good health (CMV status not recorded). Some clones in this sample may be carry-over from other donors' samples. The source material was PBMCs. The chain has TRBV7-2 and TRBJ2-1; 9 bases map to TRBD2. In DNA, the CDR3 is TGTGCCAGCAGCTTAGTGGGCCTAGCGGGGCCGAGCTCCTACAATGAGCAGTTCTTC. It is translated as CASSLVGLAGPSSYNEQFF.